This entry features one T cell receptor (beta chain) sequence. Its antigen is as yet unknown. This sample is drawn from a study of post-analysis software for immune sequencing data. Looked up from germline, CDR1 is SQVTM and CDR2 is ANQGSEA. V shed 4 bases and J shed 5 bases, with 6 bases lying between them. The CDR3 spans 11 residues. Whole-study findings and limits: TRBV5-6, TRBV5-1 and TRBV20-1 were among a handful of TRBV segments more frequent in patients than controls. Co-batched samples clustered tightly together by F measure.

TCR beta cDNA libraries included unique molecular identifiers. TCRdb ran MiXCR on the PCR reads and lists one entry per CDR3 protein. The sample lists 400,000 to 500,000 distinct CDR3 sequences; 30% to 40% were seen once. The sequence was obtained from a girl aged 2-10 years with multiple sclerosis. V and J are TRBV29-1 and TRBJ2-1, with D unclear. Sequencing was performed on blood. CDR3 sequence reads: CSVGTNNEQFF. CDR3 DNA sequence: TGCAGCGTTGGGACCAACAATGAGCAGTTCTTC.